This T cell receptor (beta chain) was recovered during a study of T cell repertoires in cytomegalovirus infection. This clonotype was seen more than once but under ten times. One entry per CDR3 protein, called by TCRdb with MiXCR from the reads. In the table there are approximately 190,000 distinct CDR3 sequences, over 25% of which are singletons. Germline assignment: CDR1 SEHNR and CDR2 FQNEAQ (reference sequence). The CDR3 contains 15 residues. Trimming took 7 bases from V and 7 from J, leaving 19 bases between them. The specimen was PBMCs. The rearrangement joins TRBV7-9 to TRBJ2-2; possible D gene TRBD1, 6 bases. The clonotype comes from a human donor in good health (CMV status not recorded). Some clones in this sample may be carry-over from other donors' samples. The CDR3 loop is CASTGAGAFDGELFF. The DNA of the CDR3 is TGTGCCAGCACTGGGGCAGGGGCGTTCGACGGGGAGCTGTTTTTT.